This is a list of T cell receptor beta chains from one sample in a study of shared clonotypes between healthy human individuals. TCRdb's copy holds only in-frame clones and misses some; the assay was immunoSEQ multiplex PCR. The data hold 2.3 million or so clones, with 85% to 95% observed a single time. Specimen: naive CD4+ T cells from PBMCs. Receptors were obtained from a man younger than 35 in good health. Some clones in this sample may be carry-over from other donors' samples. CDR3s include the opening cysteine and the closing phenylalanine or tryptophan. D genes are given only for firm matches. Expanded clones get a size class; other rows say once, few or many, or leave the size out.

v_gene,d_gene,j_gene,abundance,CDR3nt,CDR3aa
TRBV6-1,-,TRBJ2-1,-,TGTGCCAGCAGCCGCATCCTGTCGCAGTTCTTC,CASSRILSQFF
TRBV5-1,-,TRBJ2-7,-,TGCGCCAGCAGCTTAATTGTTGGGGGGGACACCACCTACGAGCAGTACTTC,CASSLIVGGDTTYEQYF
TRBV7-2,-,TRBJ2-7,-,TGTGCCAGCAGCTCCTTGGTGGGCGAGCAGTACTTC,CASSSLVGEQYF
TRBV30,TRBD2,TRBJ2-7,once,TGTGCCTGGACTAGCGGGAGATACGAGCAGTACTTC,CAWTSGRYEQYF
TRBV19,-,TRBJ2-1,-,TGTGCCAGTAGTGCCACGAGGGTACTTGGTGAGCAGTTCTTC,CASSATRVLGEQFF
TRBV28,TRBD1,TRBJ1-2,-,TGTGCCAGTAAGCAGGGGGCGGAGGGCTACACCTTC,CASKQGAEGYTF
TRBV5-1,-,TRBJ2-1,few,TGCGCCAGCAGCTTGGCACAGACTTACAATGAGCAGTTCTTC,CASSLAQTYNEQFF
TRBV5-4,TRBD2,TRBJ2-7,-,TGTGCCAGCAGCCCCAGAGGCAGCGGGAGCGACGAGCAGTACTTC,CASSPRGSGSDEQYF
TRBV11-1,-,TRBJ2-7,-,TGTGCCAGCAGCTTAGCGGGGACGGATTACTACGAGCAGTACTTC,CASSLAGTDYYEQYF
TRBV7-9,-,TRBJ2-4,-,TGTGCCAGCAGCCCCTTTGGGGGAGCGGAGGACATTCAGTACTTC,CASSPFGGAEDIQYF
TRBV9,TRBD2,TRBJ2-2,-,TGTGCCAGCAGCGGTCTAGCGGGGGACACCGGGGAGCTGTTTTTT,CASSGLAGDTGELFF
TRBV5-4,-,TRBJ2-3,once,TGTGCCAGCAGCCAGGAAATTGAGAGGACAGATACGCAGTATTTT,CASSQEIERTDTQYF
TRBV2,TRBD1,TRBJ1-1,few,TGTGCCACCGCATGGGACAGGGACACTGAAGCTTTCTTT,CATAWDRDTEAFF
TRBV7-2,-,TRBJ1-1,-,TGTGCCAGCAGCTTAGTAGGCCTATACAACACTGAAGCTTTCTTT,CASSLVGLYNTEAFF
TRBV6-1,-,TRBJ1-2,-,TGTGCCAGCAGTGAAGGGCAGGGTGGCTACACCTTC,CASSEGQGGYTF
TRBV18,TRBD2,TRBJ2-7,-,TGTGCCAGCTCAACCGGGACTAGCGGGAGGGGGTCCTACGAGCAGTACTTC,CASSTGTSGRGSYEQYF
TRBV28,TRBD2,TRBJ2-1,-,TGTGCCAGCAGTTTAGGGGGACTAGGGTACCCACAGTTCTTC,CASSLGGLGYPQFF
TRBV30,-,TRBJ1-2,-,TGTGCCTGGAGTAAGGGGGACTATGGCTACACCTTC,CAWSKGDYGYTF
TRBV7-9,TRBD2,TRBJ2-1,-,TGTGCCAGCAGCCTGAGCGGGACTCTTTGGGATGAGCAGTTCTTC,CASSLSGTLWDEQFF
TRBV7-9,TRBD1,TRBJ2-3,-,TGTGCCAGCAGCTTAAGGACAGGGTACACAGATACGCAGTATTTT,CASSLRTGYTDTQYF
TRBV7-3,TRBD1,TRBJ2-1,-,TGTGCCAGCAGCTTCCCAACAGGGGGCAATGAGCAGTTCTTC,CASSFPTGGNEQFF
TRBV7-4,-,TRBJ1-1,-,TGTGCCAGCAGCACAACTACAGTCTTGAACACTGAAGCTTTCTTT,CASSTTTVLNTEAFF
TRBV27,-,TRBJ2-5,-,TGTGCCAGCAGTTTTAGCCGCCAAGAGACCCAGTACTTC,CASSFSRQETQYF
TRBV11-3,-,TRBJ2-1,-,TGTGCCAGCAGCACACATTACGACAGCAACAATGAGCAGTTCTTC,CASSTHYDSNNEQFF
TRBV5-1,-,TRBJ2-3,-,TGCGCCAGCAGCCGGGGGAGCGGGTACACAGATACGCAGTATTTT,CASSRGSGYTDTQYF
TRBV9,-,TRBJ1-1,-,TGTGCCAGCAGCCCACTCGGACAGAACACTGAAGCTTTCTTT,CASSPLGQNTEAFF
TRBV14,TRBD2,TRBJ2-7,-,TGTGCCAGCAGCCAAGGTTCCGATAGCGGGAACAACCCCCAACTCTGGGAGCAGTACTTC,CASSQGSDSGNNPQLWEQYF
TRBV7-9,-,TRBJ1-2,-,TGTGCCAGCAGCGTACAGGGAGCAGAAGGCTACACCTTC,CASSVQGAEGYTF
TRBV9,-,TRBJ2-7,-,TGTGCCAGCAGCGCCCGGGTCGGCGTCTCCTACGAGCAGTACTTC,CASSARVGVSYEQYF
TRBV13,TRBD1,TRBJ2-4,-,TGTGCCAGCAGCCTGGGGACAGCCGAAAACATTCAGTACTTC,CASSLGTAENIQYF
TRBV4-2,-,TRBJ2-1,-,TGTGCCAGCAGCCAAGAACGGAGCCTACCCAGCAATGAGCAGTTCTTC,CASSQERSLPSNEQFF
TRBV5-4,-,TRBJ2-4,-,TGTGCCAGCAGCTTGTCCACAGTCCAAAACATTCAGTACTTC,CASSLSTVQNIQYF
TRBV6-6,TRBD1,TRBJ1-2,-,TGTGCCAGCACGGACAGGGGAAAAGCTAACTATGGCTACACCTTC,CASTDRGKANYGYTF
TRBV10-3,-,TRBJ2-5,-,TGTGCCATCAACGAGCGCGGGCTAGAAGAGACCCAGTACTTC,CAINERGLEETQYF
TRBV27,-,TRBJ2-1,-,TGTGCCAGCAGCCCACTCTTACAGGGCAATGAGCAGTTCTTC,CASSPLLQGNEQFF
TRBV19,-,TRBJ1-1,few,TGTGCCAGTAGTAGTATGTCTGCCCTGCCCAACACTGAAGCTTTCTTT,CASSSMSALPNTEAFF
TRBV5-1,TRBD2,TRBJ2-1,-,TGCGCCAGCAGCTCCTTAGCGGGCTCCTACAATGAGCAGTTCTTC,CASSSLAGSYNEQFF
TRBV9,TRBD1,TRBJ1-1,-,TGTGCCAGCAGCGCACTGACAGGGTTGAACACTGAAGCTTTCTTT,CASSALTGLNTEAFF
TRBV6-1,TRBD2,TRBJ2-2,-,TGTGCCAGCAGGGGACTAGCGGGACGGACCGGGGAGCTGTTTTTT,CASRGLAGRTGELFF
TRBV15,-,TRBJ1-1,-,TGTGCCACCAGCAGAGTCCCCGGCTCTGAAGCTTTCTTT,CATSRVPGSEAFF
TRBV2,-,TRBJ2-7,-,TGTGCCAGCAGTGGTCAGGGCAGCGACGAGCAGTACTTC,CASSGQGSDEQYF
TRBV9,TRBD2,TRBJ2-1,-,TGTGCCAGCAGCCCCAGTAGCGGGAGGGCCGATAATGAGCAGTTCTTC,CASSPSSGRADNEQFF
TRBV4-1,-,TRBJ2-1,-,TGCGCCAGCAGCCGCGAAGGGGTGGGGGGGCAGTTCTTC,CASSREGVGGQFF
TRBV28,-,TRBJ2-6,-,TGTGCCAGCAGTTTTCCCACGGGGCAACCCTCTGGGGCCAACGTCCTGACTTTC,CASSFPTGQPSGANVLTF
TRBV7-8,TRBD1,TRBJ1-2,-,TGTGCCAGCAGCTTAATTTCGGGACAGGGGAATAGCTACACCTTC,CASSLISGQGNSYTF
TRBV4-1,-,TRBJ2-2,-,TGCGCCAGCAGCCATCCCGGGAACACCGGGGAGCTGTTTTTT,CASSHPGNTGELFF
TRBV4-1,-,TRBJ2-1,-,TGCGCCAGCAGCCAAGTCCCGTACCCCCCTGTGGAGCAGTTCTTC,CASSQVPYPPVEQFF
TRBV25-1,-,TRBJ2-4,-,TGTGCCAGCAGTGAGACGGGGGCCAAAAACATTCAGTACTTC,CASSETGAKNIQYF
TRBV5-1,TRBD1,TRBJ2-7,-,TGCGCCAGCAGCTCAGACGACAGGGCGCGAGAGCAGTACTTC,CASSSDDRAREQYF
TRBV7-9,TRBD1,TRBJ2-4,-,TGTGCCAGCAGCCGACAGGGAAACATTCAGTACTTC,CASSRQGNIQYF
TRBV11-2,-,TRBJ2-2,-,TGTGCCAGCAGGGCCTACAGGAACACCGGGGAGCTGTTTTTT,CASRAYRNTGELFF
TRBV6-4,TRBD1,TRBJ1-2,-,TGTGCCAGCAGTCGATCAGGGGGCTCTACTAATGGCTACACCTTC,CASSRSGGSTNGYTF
TRBV6-5,-,TRBJ2-7,-,TGTGCCAGCAGTTACGTATTCGGTTCCCCCTACGAGCAGTACTTC,CASSYVFGSPYEQYF